Each of the 4 T cell receptor beta chains below was sequenced from the same sample in a study of blood T cell repertoires in COVID-19. The repertoire was sequenced with immunoSEQ multiplex PCR; TCRdb's copy has only in-frame clones and lacks some. Of 300,000 to 450,000 clones listed, approximately 80% are singletons. The sequencing input was peripheral blood. These receptors were obtained from a human donor with acute or convalescent COVID-19. The donor label of this sample is uncertain.

The chain uses TRBV12-3 or TRBV12-4 and TRBJ1-2, with D possibly TRBD1 on 6 matching bases. This CDR3 has 13 residues. The V gene lost 6 bases and the J gene lost 4 bases, with 12 bases spanning the gap. The CDR3 coding sequence is TGTGCCAGCAGCGGACAGACCCTCTATGGCTACACCTTC. Its translation is CASSGQTLYGYTF.

Ten or more counts support this clone. This chain connects TRBV7-9 to TRBJ1-2; the D gene is possibly TRBD1 (6 bases). The CDR3 runs 15 residues. Trimming shortened V by 5 bases and J by 2 bases, and 15 bases separated the two germline ends. Germline-derived CDR1 and CDR2 are SEHNR and FQNEAQ (reference sequence). CDR3 sequence (DNA): TGTGCCAGCAGCCCGAGAACCGGACAGAACTATGGCTACACCTTC. It codes for CASSPRTGQNYGYTF.

The V and J genes are TRBV25-1 and TRBJ2-1; D call uncertain. The CDR3 has 15 amino acids. Between the trimmed V and J ends, which lost 1 base and 9 bases, there was a span of 16 bases. The germline V gene has CDR1 MGHDK and CDR2 SYGVNS. The CDR3 DNA is TGTGCCAGCAGTGAATCTGGATTGACCCCAGGTGAGCAGTTCTTC. This gives the protein CASSESGLTPGEQFF.

This chain connects TRBV6-5 to TRBJ1-2; 8 bases are a match to TRBD1. After removal of 5 bases from V and 4 bases from J, the junction contained 9 bases not matched to a gene. The CDR3 is made up of 15 amino acids. The V gene's germline CDR1 is MNHEY and CDR2 SVGAGI. The CDR3, as DNA: TGTGCCAGCAGTACTGGACAGGGTCGAAGCTATGGCTACACCTTC. Its translation: CASSTGQGRSYGYTF.